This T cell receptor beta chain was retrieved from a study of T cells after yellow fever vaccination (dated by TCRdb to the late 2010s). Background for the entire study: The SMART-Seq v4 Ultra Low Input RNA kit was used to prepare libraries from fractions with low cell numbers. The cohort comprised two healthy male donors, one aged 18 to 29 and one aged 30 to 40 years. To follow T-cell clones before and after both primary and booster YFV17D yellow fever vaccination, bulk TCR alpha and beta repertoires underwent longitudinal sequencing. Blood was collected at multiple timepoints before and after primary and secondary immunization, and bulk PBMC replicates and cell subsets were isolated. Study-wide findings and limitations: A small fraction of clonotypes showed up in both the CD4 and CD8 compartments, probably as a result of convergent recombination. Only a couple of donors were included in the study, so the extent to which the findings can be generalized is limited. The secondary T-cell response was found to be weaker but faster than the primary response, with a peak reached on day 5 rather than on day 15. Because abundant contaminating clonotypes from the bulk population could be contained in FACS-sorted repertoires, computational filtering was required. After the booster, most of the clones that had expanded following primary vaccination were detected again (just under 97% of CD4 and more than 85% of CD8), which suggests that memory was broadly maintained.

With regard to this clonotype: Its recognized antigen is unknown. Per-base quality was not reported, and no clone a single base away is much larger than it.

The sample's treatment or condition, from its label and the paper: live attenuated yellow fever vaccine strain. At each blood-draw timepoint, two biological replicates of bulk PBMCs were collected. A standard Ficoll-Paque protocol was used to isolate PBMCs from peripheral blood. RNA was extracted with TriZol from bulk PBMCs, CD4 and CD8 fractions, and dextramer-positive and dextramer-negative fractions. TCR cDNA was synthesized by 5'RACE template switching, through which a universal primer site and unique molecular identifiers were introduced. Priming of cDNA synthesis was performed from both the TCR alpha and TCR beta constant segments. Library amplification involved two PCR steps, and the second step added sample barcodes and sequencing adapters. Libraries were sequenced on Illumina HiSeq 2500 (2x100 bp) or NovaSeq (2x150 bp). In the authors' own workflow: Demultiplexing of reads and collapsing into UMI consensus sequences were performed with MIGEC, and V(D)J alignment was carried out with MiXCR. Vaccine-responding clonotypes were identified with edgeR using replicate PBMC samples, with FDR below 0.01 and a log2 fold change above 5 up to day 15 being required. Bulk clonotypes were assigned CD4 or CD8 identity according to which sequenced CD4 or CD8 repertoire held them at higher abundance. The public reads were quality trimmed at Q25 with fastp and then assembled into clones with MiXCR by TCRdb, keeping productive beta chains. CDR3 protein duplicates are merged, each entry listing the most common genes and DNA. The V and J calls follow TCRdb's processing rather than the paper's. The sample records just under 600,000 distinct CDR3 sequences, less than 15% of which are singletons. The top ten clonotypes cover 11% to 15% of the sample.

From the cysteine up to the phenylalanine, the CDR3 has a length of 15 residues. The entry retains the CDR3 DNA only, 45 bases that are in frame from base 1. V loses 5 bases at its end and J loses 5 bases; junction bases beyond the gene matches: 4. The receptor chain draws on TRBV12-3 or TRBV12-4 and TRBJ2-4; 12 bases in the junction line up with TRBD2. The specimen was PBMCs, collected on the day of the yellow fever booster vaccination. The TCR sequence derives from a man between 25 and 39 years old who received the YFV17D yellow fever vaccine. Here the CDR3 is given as CASSRLAGVQNIQYF. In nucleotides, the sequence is TGTGCCAGCAGTCGACTAGCGGGAGTGCAAAACATTCAGTACTTC.